These T cell receptor beta chains were read from a single sample in a study of siplizumab effects on memory and regulatory T cells. The protocol was immunoSEQ multiplex PCR, while the TCRdb copy is restricted to in-frame clones and leaves out a portion. The sample yields around 100,000 clones, 90% to 95% seen once. The source material was Tregs sorted from blood. The receptors were sampled from a human donor in good health. The CDR3 runs from the conserved cysteine through the conserved F or W. The D gene is left open where the match is weak. Clone size is given for some rows only: seen once, a few or many times, or a class if the clone is expanded.

>TRBD1|TRBJ2-1|TRBV5-1|.
CASSSTRTGLYNEQFF
TGCGCCAGCAGCTCAACCCGGACAGGACTGTACAATGAGCAGTTCTTC
>.|TRBJ2-7|TRBV27|.
CASSLSLGIADSSYEQYF
TGTGCCAGCAGTTTATCACTTGGTATTGCGGACAGCTCCTACGAGCAGTACTTC
>TRBD1|TRBJ2-6|TRBV28|.
CASSFRQGVSSGANVLTF
TGTGCCAGCAGTTTCCGACAGGGCGTTTCCTCTGGGGCCAACGTCCTGACTTTC
>.|TRBJ1-1|TRBV5-4|few
CASSRFGRNTEAFF
TGTGCCAGCAGTCGGTTTGGGCGGAACACTGAAGCTTTCTTT
>TRBD1|TRBJ2-1|TRBV7-2|.
CASRQTGNNEQFF
TGTGCCAGCAGACAGACAGGGAACAATGAGCAGTTCTTC
>TRBD1|TRBJ2-7|TRBV28|.
CASRPSGTGAYYEQYF
TGTGCCAGCAGGCCCTCTGGGACAGGGGCATACTACGAGCAGTACTTC
>.|TRBJ1-1|TRBV11-3|once
CASSLDGPNTEAFF
TGTGCCAGCAGCTTAGACGGACCGAACACTGAAGCTTTCTTT
>.|TRBJ1-1|TRBV7-9|.
CASSRTDTNTEAFF
TGTGCCAGCAGCCGGACAGATACGAACACTGAAGCTTTCTTT
>TRBD2|TRBJ2-7|TRBV7-6|.
CASSPNLGLAGGYYEQYF
TGTGCCAGCAGCCCAAATCTGGGACTAGCGGGAGGGTACTACGAGCAGTACTTC
>.|TRBJ1-1|TRBV7-9|.
CASSLKENTEAFF
TGTGCCAGCAGCTTAAAGGAGAACACTGAAGCTTTCTTT
>.|TRBJ1-2|TRBV18|.
CASSPTSFYGYTF
TGTGCCAGCTCACCAACTTCCTTCTATGGCTACACCTTC